The source of this T cell receptor (beta chain) is a study of T-cell memory formation after mild COVID-19. Via MiXCR, TCRdb re-called the 5' RACE reads, giving one row per CDR3 protein. Found here are about 350,000 distinct CDR3 sequences, roughly an eighth of them singletons; the top ten hold roughly 20%. Germline V lookup: CDR1 SGHTA, CDR2 FQGNSA. V dropped 5 bases and J dropped 1; count of bases not matched to a gene: 7. The CDR3 consists of 15 residues. General observations from the study: Contracting clones from day 15 to 85 showed balanced CD4/CD8; later expanders favored CD4+. Pre-infection memory carried some responding clones, suggesting that cross-reactive memory joined. Most CD4+ clones that shrank were in CM and EM, while CD8+ ones turned up in EMRA.

This clonotype was observed a handful of times. Its antigen remains unidentified. The sequenced sample was PBMCs or a T cell subset sorted from them (not recorded which). This chain uses TRBV7-2 with TRBJ1-1, with 7 positions matching TRBD1. The receptor's source is a man aged 18 to 29 who had mild COVID-19 (a few samples of this study predate the infection). Cell type and time point are not known. Here the CDR3 reads CASSPKTGTNTEAFF. The CDR3 region has the DNA TGTGCCAGCAGCCCGAAGACAGGGACGAACACTGAAGCTTTCTTT.